This T cell receptor beta chain emerged from a study of regulatory T cells in long-lasting Graves disease. With iRepertoire HTBI primers and Arm-PCR of CDR3 regions, TCR beta libraries were built. Each CDR3 protein is one row after TCRdb ran MiXCR on the multiplex PCR reads. The sample shows some 220,000 distinct CDR3 sequences, roughly 20% of them seen only once. The V and J ends lost 2 bases and 2 bases respectively, with 10 bases between them. The CDR3 loop spans 15 amino acids. Germline-derived CDR1 and CDR2 are MNHEY and SMNVEV (reference sequence). Regarding time point: newly diagnosed GD, antithyroid drugs for less than 3 months. Scientists built the TCR library using RNA that was extracted from PBMCs. This clonotype has ten or more counts. The sample also formed part of further work on T cells in Graves' hyperthyroidism and ophthalmopathy. This second study says: Absent ophthalmopathy progression within 18 months defined stable Graves' hyperthyroidism. The study enrolled patients aged 18 to 65 with newly diagnosed hyperthyroidism of under 2 months' duration. Each diagnosis drew on symptoms, thyroxine, TRAb, thyroid ultrasound and orbital computed tomography findings.

The receptor's source is a woman aged 25 to 39 with Graves disease. The source material was peripheral blood mononuclear cells (PBMCs), sampled at new diagnosis, from a patient treated with antithyroid drugs. The V call is TRBV27, the J call TRBJ1-3; no reliable D call. Here the CDR3 DNA reads TGTGCCAGCAGTTTAAAGTGGGGAACTGGAAACACCATATATTTT. Amino acid sequence: CASSLKWGTGNTIYF.